This T cell receptor (beta chain) was captured by sequencing in a study of blood T cells in healthy people across ages. Study at large: About one barcoded beta molecule was captured per two T cells (by template switching).

Per sample, a minimum of 6.5 million PBMCs were isolated. Sample-barcoded 5' priming and a J-beta primer mix drove a second PCR of roughly 6 to 12 cycles. Every sample produced at least 2.5 million CDR3-containing paired-end reads. TCRdb reanalysed the 5' RACE reads using MiXCR and keeps one entry per CDR3 protein. The data hold more than 650,000 distinct CDR3 sequences, with 22% observed a single time. Deletions cut 1 base from V and 2 bases from J, with 9 bases between. Germline-derived CDR1 and CDR2 are SGHTA and FQGNSA. This CDR3 spans 15 amino acids. This clonotype originated in a man aged 70-80 years in good health. Sequenced input: blood. The chain employs TRBV7-2 and TRBJ2-1, with D perhaps given as TRBD1 or TRBD2 (5 bases each). The CDR3 DNA follows: TGTGCCAGCAGCTTAGACACGGGACCCTACAATGAGCAGTTCTTC. This gives the protein CASSLDTGPYNEQFF.